This T cell receptor beta chain is drawn from a study of shared clonotypes between healthy human individuals. The CDR3 contains 15 residues. The ends lost 7 bases at V and 2 bases at J; junction bases unmatched: 8. CDR1 SQVTM and CDR2 ANQGSEA come from the germline V gene. The study drew its donors from healthy HIV-negative adults without recent acute infections or vaccinations. In replicate PCRs of sorted subsets, 150 to 200 ng DNA, roughly 27,000 T cell genomes, was used. Profiled with immunoSEQ multiplex PCR; TCRdb holds only in-frame clones, not every one. Among over a million clones, more than 75% were seen once, and the ten largest hold roughly 0.55%.

The TCR originated in a man in his late teens or twenties in good health. Some clones in this sample may be carry-over from other donors' samples. The J gene is TRBJ2-5, the V gene TRBV29-1, with 12 bases matching TRBD1. Sequenced sample: memory CD4+ T cells from PBMCs. Subset given: CD45RA-negative fraction. The CDR3 sequence: CSAVRDRGQQETQYF. CDR3 DNA: TGCAGCGCAGTAAGGGACAGGGGGCAACAAGAGACCCAGTACTTC.